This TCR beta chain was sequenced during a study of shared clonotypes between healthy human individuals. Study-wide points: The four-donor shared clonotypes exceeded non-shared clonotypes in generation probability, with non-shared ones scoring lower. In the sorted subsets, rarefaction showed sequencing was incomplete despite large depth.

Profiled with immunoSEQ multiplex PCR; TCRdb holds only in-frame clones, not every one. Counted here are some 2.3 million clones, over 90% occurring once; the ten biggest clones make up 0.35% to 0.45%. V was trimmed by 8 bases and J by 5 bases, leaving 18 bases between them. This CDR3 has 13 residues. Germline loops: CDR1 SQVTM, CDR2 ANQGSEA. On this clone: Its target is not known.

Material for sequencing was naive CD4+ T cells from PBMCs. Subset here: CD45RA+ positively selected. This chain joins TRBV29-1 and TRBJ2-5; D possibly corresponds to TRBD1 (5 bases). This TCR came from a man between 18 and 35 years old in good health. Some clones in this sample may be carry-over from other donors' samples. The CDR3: CSPNQGSWETQYF. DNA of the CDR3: TGCAGCCCGAATCAGGGTTCTTGGGAGACCCAGTACTTC.